The 27 T cell receptor beta chains given below trace back to one sample, sequenced in a study of cytomegalovirus exposure and HLA in healthy donors. This PCR relied on a set of 60 Vbeta primers and 13 Jbeta primers. Assay: immunoSEQ multiplex PCR; the TCRdb copy retains only in-frame clones and omits some. The table includes about 130,000 clones, roughly three quarters detected once. Sequences were obtained from PBMCs. All receptors come from a man younger than 40 in good health and CMV-seronegative.

The chain has TRBV7-9 and TRBJ2-1, with D possibly TRBD2 on 6 matching bases. Looked up from germline, CDR1 is SEHNR and CDR2 is FQNEAQ (reference sequence). The CDR3 contains 18 residues. V lost 5 bases to trimming and J lost 5 bases, with 25 bases between them. The CDR3 here is CASSPPRLGQYKHNEQFF. The CDR3 DNA sequence: TGTGCCAGCAGCCCACCCCGACTAGGCCAATATAAACACAATGAGCAGTTCTTC.

V is TRBV4-3 and J is TRBJ2-3, with 9 bases lining up with TRBD1. In germline, CDR1 is LGHNA, CDR2 YSLEER. CDR3 length: 15 residues. Trimming cost V 3 bases and J 3 bases; bases outside gene matches: 4. The chain's CDR3 is CASSHGDRETDTQYF. Written as DNA, the CDR3 is TGCGCCAGCAGCCATGGGGACAGGGAGACAGATACGCAGTATTTT.

The sample holds one count of this clone. The rearrangement links TRBV7-3 to TRBJ2-5; tentatively, D is TRBD1 (6 bases). From germline, CDR1 is SGHTA and CDR2 FQGTGA. Trimming took off 5 bases at V and 3 bases at J, with 13 bases between the two ends. This CDR3 is built from 14 residues. The CDR3 loop reads CASSQQGREETQYF. The CDR3 DNA reads TGTGCCAGCAGCCAACAGGGTCGGGAAGAGACCCAGTACTTC.

The chain couples TRBV19 to TRBJ2-3, with 9 bases identical to TRBD2. Germline V gene data show CDR1 as LNHDA and CDR2 as SQIVND (reference sequence). The CDR3 is 14 residues long. The ends lost 4 bases at V and 8 bases at J; junction bases unmatched: 7. The chain's CDR3 is CASSTGLASGTQYF. The CDR3 nucleotides are TGTGCCAGTAGTACGGGACTAGCCTCCGGTACGCAGTATTTT.

V is TRBV5-3 and J is TRBJ2-7, with 11 nucleotides matching TRBD2. TRBV5-3 is classed as an ORF, of uncertain function. The ends lost 9 bases at V and 3 bases at J; junction bases unmatched: 11. The CDR3 totals 15 residues. The CDR3 DNA sequence: TGTGCCACACTAGCGGGGGCCCCAAGAGACTACGAGCAGTACTTC. Its translation: CATLAGAPRDYEQYF.

V is TRBV28 and J is TRBJ1-4; 7 bases line up with TRBD1. Germline V gene lookup returns CDR1 MDHEN and CDR2 SYDVKM. CDR3 length: 15 amino acids. The trim removed 6 bases at V and 8 bases at J, leaving 12 bases unmatched. In DNA form, the CDR3 reads TGTGCCAGCAGATCTCAACAGGGGTACGGGGAAAAACTGTTTTTT. It specifies CASRSQQGYGEKLFF.

V usage is TRBV5-4 and J usage is TRBJ2-7; 10 nucleotides match TRBD2. Per the germline V gene, CDR1 is SGHNT and CDR2 is YYREEE (reference sequence). The V gene end was trimmed by 2 bases and the J gene end by 1 base; junction bases not matched to a gene: 3. This CDR3 is built from 15 residues. CDR3 DNA: TGTGCCAGCAGCTTAGCGGGAGGGGGATCCTACGAGCAGTACTTC. Residues: CASSLAGGGSYEQYF.

The V gene is TRBV30, the J gene TRBJ1-6; 8 bases fit TRBD1. The CDR3 sequence is 13 residues long. Germline CDR1 and CDR2: GTSNPN and SVGIG (reference sequence). V shed 4 bases and J 6 bases; nucleotides not matched to a gene: 2. The CDR3 DNA reads as TGTGCCTGGACAGACAGGGGTAATTCACCCCTCCACTTT. Encoded protein: CAWTDRGNSPLHF.

The V gene is TRBV28, the J gene TRBJ2-7; D gene unclear. The germline CDR1 and CDR2 sequences are MDHEN and SYDVKM. The CDR3 is 14 amino acids. Trimming cost V 8 bases and J 2 bases, with 16 bases left between them. CDR3 protein: CASGVPSLTYEQYF. The DNA for the CDR3 is TGTGCCAGCGGTGTGCCCTCACTTACCTACGAGCAGTACTTC.

This clone was seen a few times. The V call is TRBV4-2, the J call TRBJ2-1, with a possible D match to TRBD1 (5 bases). The germline gives CDR1 LGHNA, CDR2 YNFKEQ. The germline V and J ends were trimmed by 4 bases and 5 bases, with 12 bases remaining between them. There are 14 residues in the CDR3. CDR3 residues: CASSRALDNNEQFF. The CDR3 nucleotides read TGTGCCAGCAGCCGAGCCTTGGACAACAATGAGCAGTTCTTC.

V usage is TRBV7-2 and J usage is TRBJ1-2, with D possibly matching TRBD1 (5 bases). V was pared by 5 bases and J by 8 bases, with 12 bases between. The CDR3 length is 12 residues. The germline gives CDR1 SGHTA, CDR2 FQGNSA. The CDR3 DNA reads as TGTGCCAGCAGCATAAGGGGTGGGGGCTACACCTTC. This sequence encodes CASSIRGGGYTF.

The chain couples TRBV19 to TRBJ1-5; TRBD1 is a possible D gene (6 bases). CDR1 and CDR2 from the germline V gene are LNHDA and SQIVND (reference sequence). The CDR3 extends over 15 amino acids. V lost 4 bases and J lost 3, with 13 bases in between. CDR3 in amino acids: CASSTIRTVNQPQHF. CDR3 coding DNA: TGTGCCAGTAGTACCATACGGACAGTCAATCAGCCCCAGCATTTT.

The chain recombines TRBV6-1 with TRBJ2-1; TRBD1 aligns across 9 bases. The CDR3 has 15 residues. Trimming removed 4 bases from V and 8 bases from J; junction bases left unmatched: 9. From germline, CDR1 is MNHNS and CDR2 SASEGT. The CDR3 sequence is CASSARDRASDEQFF. The CDR3 nucleotides read TGTGCCAGCAGTGCCCGGGACAGGGCTTCAGATGAGCAGTTCTTC.

V gene TRBV19 combines with J gene TRBJ2-3, with a tentative D call TRBD1 (5 bases). This CDR3 region has 14 residues. The germline V gene has CDR1 LNHDA and CDR2 SQIVND (reference sequence). V lost 3 bases to trimming and J lost 0 bases, with 7 bases between them. The chain's CDR3 is CASSIQGSTDTQYF. The DNA for the CDR3 is TGTGCCAGTAGTATCCAGGGAAGCACAGATACGCAGTATTTT.

This chain connects TRBV2 to TRBJ1-4, with D possibly matching TRBD1 (6 bases). This CDR3 is built from 15 residues. The germline V and J ends were trimmed by 1 base and 7 bases, with 13 bases remaining between them. Germline CDR1 is SNHLY and CDR2 is FYNNEI. The CDR3 loop reads CASSEVQGQGEKLFF. The CDR3 DNA follows: TGTGCCAGCAGTGAAGTACAGGGTCAGGGTGAAAAACTGTTTTTT. Looking up the rest from reference TRBV2 and TRBJ1-4 gives the full variable domain: EPEVTQTPSHQVTQMGQEVILRCVPISNHLYFYWYRQILGQKVEFLVSFYNNEISEKSEIFDDQFSVERPDGSNFTLKIRSTKLEDSAMYFCASSEVQGQGEKLFFGSGTQLSVL.

A few counts support this clone. The CDR3 DNA is TGTGCCAGCAGCCAAGGACCGACTAGGCGATCCCAAGAGACCCAGTACTTC. It specifies CASSQGPTRRSQETQYF. The rearrangement uses TRBV4-2 and TRBJ2-5; maybe TRBD2 (6 bases). This CDR3 spans 17 amino acids. Trimming shortened V by 1 base and J by 1 base, and 16 bases separated the two germline ends. The germline V gene has CDR1 LGHNA and CDR2 YNFKEQ.

The chain links TRBV5-1 to TRBJ2-1, with a weak D call TRBD2 (5 bases). The germline V gene has CDR1 SGHRS and CDR2 YFSETQ. V lost 6 bases, J lost 4 bases, and 20 bases lay in between. CDR3 length: 16 residues. CDR3 sequence: CASTLTRDPIYNEQFF. In DNA, the CDR3 is TGCGCCAGCACCCTGACACGGGATCCGATTTACAATGAGCAGTTCTTC.

The chain recombines TRBV27 with TRBJ1-2, with D uncertain. CDR1 is MNHEY, CDR2 SMNVEV, per germline (reference sequence). V was pared by 2 bases and J by 8 bases, with 15 bases between. The CDR3 is 14 amino acids. CDR3 bases: TGTGCCAGCAGTTTAGGTTTTGGGGAGTCGGGCTACACCTTC. Amino acids: CASSLGFGESGYTF.

The chain is built from TRBV5-1 and TRBJ2-1; D perhaps matches TRBD2 (6 bases). Trimming cost V 6 bases and J 2 bases, with 12 bases left between them. CDR3 length: 14 residues. Per the germline V gene, CDR1 is SGHRS and CDR2 is YFSETQ. The CDR3 loop is CASKTPGAYNEQFF. CDR3 coding DNA: TGCGCCAGCAAAACACCGGGGGCCTACAATGAGCAGTTCTTC.

The chain is built from TRBV7-9 and TRBJ2-7, with TRBD1 matching 8 bases. This CDR3 region has 14 residues. V trimming: 3 bases; J trimming: 6 bases; junction bases outside the gene matches: 7. From germline, CDR1 is SEHNR and CDR2 FQNEAQ (reference sequence). The chain's CDR3 is CASSFGDRRSEQYF. CDR3 nucleotides: TGTGCCAGCAGCTTCGGGGACAGGCGGTCCGAGCAGTACTTC.

The gene calls are TRBV2 and TRBJ2-3; D uncertain. Trimming removed 7 bases at V and 2 bases at J, with 7 bases between. This CDR3 spans 12 amino acids. Germline CDR1 and CDR2: SNHLY and FYNNEI. CDR3 residues: CASKLLTDTQYF. CDR3 bases: TGTGCCAGCAAGTTACTCACAGATACGCAGTATTTT.

J is TRBJ2-7 and V is TRBV10-3, with D tentatively TRBD1 (5 bases). The germline V and J ends were trimmed by 10 bases and 3 bases, with 22 bases remaining between them. The CDR3 sequence is 15 residues long. Germline CDR1 and CDR2: ENHRY and SYGVKD. CDR3 sequence (DNA): TGTGCCACAAAGAGTACAGGCGGAATGAACTACGAGCAGTACTTC. It yields the protein CATKSTGGMNYEQYF.

This clone was recorded a few times. This chain links TRBV5-4 with TRBJ2-5, with TRBD2 matching over 10 bases. Trimming cost V 0 bases and J 6 bases; bases outside gene matches: 5. The CDR3 covers 15 residues. CDR1 SGHNT and CDR2 YYREEE come from the germline V gene (reference sequence). CDR3: CASSLASGGVKTQYF. CDR3 coding DNA: TGTGCCAGCAGCTTGGCCAGCGGGGGGGTTAAGACCCAGTACTTC.

The V gene is TRBV7-2, the J gene TRBJ2-7; 9 bases fit TRBD2. Germline-derived CDR1 and CDR2 are SGHTA and FQGNSA. V was pared by 1 base and J by 2 bases, with 0 bases of the junction left unmatched. The length of the CDR3 is 14 residues. The CDR3 nucleotides are TGTGCCAGCAGCTTAGGGACTAGCGCCTACGAGCAGTACTTC. This codes for CASSLGTSAYEQYF.

The V gene is TRBV7-9, the J gene TRBJ2-1; D possibly corresponds to TRBD2 (5 bases). Germline loops: CDR1 SEHNR, CDR2 FQNEAQ (reference sequence). This CDR3 is 15 amino acids long. Deletions cut 5 bases from V and 3 bases from J, with 14 bases between. CDR3 sequence reads: CASSRVSGGYNEQFF. The DNA of the CDR3 is TGTGCCAGCAGCCGAGTAAGCGGAGGCTACAATGAGCAGTTCTTC.

This clone has only a few counts. The genes are TRBV2 and TRBJ2-7; 12 bases are a match to TRBD2. The V segment lost 4 bases and the J segment 7 bases; nucleotides outside the gene matches: 5. There are 14 residues in the CDR3. Germline values: CDR1 SNHLY, CDR2 FYNNEI. DNA of the CDR3: TGTGCCAGCAGTGGACTAGCGGGAGTGGGGGAGCAGTACTTC. Amino acid sequence: CASSGLAGVGEQYF.

This clone was seen only once. The chain has TRBV30 and TRBJ1-6, with unresolved D. Between the trimmed V and J ends, which lost 2 bases and 3 bases, there was a span of 8 bases. The CDR3 extends over 14 amino acids. The germline V gene encodes CDR1 GTSNPN and CDR2 SVGIG (reference sequence). CDR3 amino acids: CAWSITDYNSPLHF. CDR3 coding DNA: TGTGCCTGGAGTATCACAGACTATAATTCACCCCTCCACTTT.